This T cell receptor beta chain was profiled in a study of circulating and synovial CD4+ cells in juvenile arthritis. CDR1 WNHNN and CDR2 SYGVQD come from the germline V gene (reference sequence). V trimming: 4 bases; J trimming: 5 bases; junction bases outside the gene matches: 11. CDR3 length: 16 amino acids. Concerning this clone: Its target is not known.

Assay used: immunoSEQ multiplex PCR; TCRdb lists only in-frame clones, some missing. In the table there are tens of thousands of clones, around 95% of which are singletons. Regarding the study as a whole: Vbeta family usage analysis did not detect the pathogenic-like versus bulk difference. Bulk blood CD4 samples held at least an order of magnitude more or fewer genomes than CPL. These blood cells shared more CDR3 sequences with synovium than bulk blood.

The TCR comes from a human donor with juvenile idiopathic arthritis. Sequences were obtained from CD4+ T cells from blood. V and J are TRBV10-1 and TRBJ1-1, with 9 bases identical to TRBD1. The CDR3 region is CASSGGTGKGQTEAFF. The CDR3 nucleotides read TGCGCCAGCAGTGGTGGGACAGGGAAGGGTCAGACTGAAGCTTTCTTT.